This T cell receptor beta chain was profiled in a study of OX40 agonist ivuxolimab in advanced cancers. Study overall: Mean age about 60 years, range roughly 20 to 85; 82.7% male.

With V trimmed by 3 bases and J by 7 bases, 8 bases remained unmatched. The CDR3 runs 14 residues. CDR1 and CDR2 (germline): MDHEN, SYDVKM. Using immunoSEQ multiplex PCR, the repertoire was profiled, and TCRdb retains in-frame clones only, with some absent. Here the sample spans some 91,000 clones, roughly 86% being singletons. Sequences were derived from CD4+ or CD8+ T cells sorted from blood, sampled in a trial of the OX40 agonist ivuxolimab. V gene TRBV28 combines with J gene TRBJ1-2; 7 bases line up with TRBD1. The receptor was isolated from an adult with an advanced solid tumor such as melanoma, head and neck, liver or kidney cancer. The CDR3 nucleotides are TGTGCCAGCAGTTTTGACAGGGAAGTTTTTGGCTACACCTTC. It is translated as CASSFDREVFGYTF.